Each of the 2 T cell receptor beta chains below was sequenced from the same sample in a study of CD8 T cells in Susac syndrome. RNA totalling about 0.5 to 1 ug underwent reverse transcription with random hexamers. TCRdb reprocessed the immunoSEQ multiplex PCR reads via MiXCR and lists one record per CDR3 protein. The sample yields 50,000 or so distinct CDR3 sequences, 93% seen once. The specimen sequenced was CD8+ T cells from PBMCs. The receptor source for this set is a human donor with multiple sclerosis.

The V and J genes are TRBV3-1 and TRBJ1-6; D gene uncertain. Trimming took off 0 bases at V and 9 bases at J, with 3 bases between the two ends. The CDR3 loop spans 12 amino acids. Germline V gene sequence: CDR1 LGHDT, CDR2 YNNKEL (reference sequence). CDR3 DNA sequence: TGTGCCAGCAGCCAAGATTTTTCACCCCTCCACTTT. Encoded protein: CASSQDFSPLHF.

The chain employs TRBV6-5 and TRBJ2-7; D ambiguous. The V and J ends lost 8 bases and 4 bases respectively, with 6 bases between them. Germline values: CDR1 MNHEY, CDR2 SVGAGI. The CDR3 has 10 residues. The CDR3 here is CASGRYEQYF. The CDR3 region has the DNA TGTGCCAGCGGCCGGTACGAGCAGTACTTC.